Listed below are T cell receptor beta chains from one sample, sequenced in a study of blood T cell repertoires in COVID-19. Profiled with immunoSEQ multiplex PCR; TCRdb holds only in-frame clones, not every one. The table records 300,000 to 350,000 clones, 90% of them present only once. Sequenced: PBMCs or T cells enriched from blood (not recorded which). Receptors originate from a woman aged 25 to 39 who had been exposed to COVID-19. Both conserved end residues are part of each CDR3. A D gene is named only where the DNA matches it firmly. Clone size is given for some rows only: seen once, a few or many times, or a class if the clone is expanded.

d_call j_call v_call clone_size cdr3_nt cdr3_aa
TRBD2 TRBJ2-5 TRBV28 NA TGTGCCAGCAGTTTATTGGGGCTAGCGGGGGCCCTGTACCAAGAGACCCAGTACTTC CASSLLGLAGALYQETQYF
NA TRBJ2-7 TRBV7-2 NA TGTGCCAGCAGCTTGAAGGCGGGGACCTACGAGCAGTACTTC CASSLKAGTYEQYF
TRBD1 TRBJ1-2 TRBV18 NA TGTGCCAGCTCACCACGGGACAGTAACTATGGCTACACCTTC CASSPRDSNYGYTF
TRBD1 TRBJ2-7 TRBV7-8 NA TGTGCCAGCAGCTTAACCGCAGGGGGCGTTTACGAGCAGTACTTC CASSLTAGGVYEQYF
TRBD1 TRBJ2-7 TRBV18 NA TGTGCCAGCTCACCGGGACAGCTCTACGAGCAGTACTTC CASSPGQLYEQYF
TRBD1 TRBJ2-5 TRBV7-2 NA TGTGCCAGCAGCCCCCATAACAGGGGGCTTCCCGAGACCCAGTACTTC CASSPHNRGLPETQYF
NA TRBJ2-7 TRBV29-1 NA TGCAGCGTTGCCCAAGGACAACGCTTCACCTACGAGCAGTACTTC CSVAQGQRFTYEQYF
TRBD1 TRBJ1-2 TRBV6-5 NA TGTGCCAGCAGAGTCCCGGGACAGGGGTCAGTTGGCTACACCTTC CASRVPGQGSVGYTF
NA TRBJ2-3 TRBV7-3 NA TGTGCCAGCAGCTTAAGGGCAGGGGCAGATACGCAGTATTTT CASSLRAGADTQYF
TRBD1 TRBJ1-2 TRBV29-1 NA TGCAGCGTTGAAGATGGGGACAACAGGGGGCTGAATGGCTACACCTTC CSVEDGDNRGLNGYTF
NA TRBJ2-7 TRBV5-1 NA TGCGCCAGCAGCTTGAGGCTCAGGGACGAGCAGTACTTC CASSLRLRDEQYF
NA TRBJ2-1 TRBV4-3 NA TGCGCCAGCAGCCAAGATGGTGAGCGGAGCTACAATGAGCAGTTCTTC CASSQDGERSYNEQFF
TRBD1 TRBJ1-2 TRBV5-6 once TGTGCCAGCAGCTCCGCGGGGCAGGGGGCGAATGGCTACACCTTC CASSSAGQGANGYTF
TRBD2 TRBJ2-1 TRBV2 NA TGTGCCAGCAGCGCACCCCTGACTAGCGGGGGGGCCCTTGAGCAGTTCTTC CASSAPLTSGGALEQFF
NA TRBJ2-3 TRBV9 NA TGTGCCAGCAGCGCCGGGGGGCCTAGCACAGATACGCAGTATTTT CASSAGGPSTDTQYF
NA TRBJ1-2 TRBV7-9 NA TGTGCCAGCAGCTTTGCACAAGCTAACTATGGCTACACCTTC CASSFAQANYGYTF
NA TRBJ2-7 TRBV6-2/TRBV6-3 NA TGTGCCAGCAGTTACGATAAGAGCTCCTACGAGCAGTACTTC CASSYDKSSYEQYF
TRBD2 TRBJ2-1 TRBV7-9 NA TGTGCCAGCAGCTTAGCGTACCGGGGGGGGCACAATGAGCAGTTCTTC CASSLAYRGGHNEQFF
TRBD1 TRBJ2-2 TRBV27 NA TGTGCCAGCAGTTTCCTCGGGACAGGGGGCGCATCCGGGGAGCTGTTTTTT CASSFLGTGGASGELFF
NA TRBJ1-2 TRBV10-3 few TGTGCCATCAGTGAGCTGGACAGCCCCCTTAGGGGCTACACCTTC CAISELDSPLRGYTF
TRBD1 TRBJ2-2 TRBV30 NA TGTGCCTGGAGTGTACTGGGACAGGGGTTCGGGGAGCTGTTTTTT CAWSVLGQGFGELFF
TRBD1 TRBJ2-5 TRBV15 NA TGTGCCACCAGCAGTCTAGACAGGGCTTGGACCCAGTACTTC CATSSLDRAWTQYF
NA TRBJ2-1 TRBV12-3/TRBV12-4 NA TGTGCCAGCAGTTTAGCGCAGACAGGTGAGCAGTTCTTC CASSLAQTGEQFF
TRBD2 TRBJ2-5 TRBV9 NA TGTGCCAGCAGCGGGACTAGCGGCAATTGGGAGACCCAGTACTTC CASSGTSGNWETQYF
NA TRBJ1-3 TRBV4-3 once TGCGCCAGCAGCCAAGTTGCGGGGTCCTCTGGAAACACCATATATTTT CASSQVAGSSGNTIYF
TRBD1 TRBJ1-3 TRBV5-1 NA TGCGCCAGCAGCTCACAGGGGTCGGGAAACACCATATATTTT CASSSQGSGNTIYF
NA TRBJ1-2 TRBV6-2/TRBV6-3 NA TGTGCCAGCAGTTACTCCGGCCAGGGCTATGGCTACACCTTC CASSYSGQGYGYTF
TRBD1 TRBJ2-2 TRBV5-1 once TGCGCCAGCAGCTTGGAGTACAGGGGGCCCGGGGAGCTGTTTTTT CASSLEYRGPGELFF
NA TRBJ1-1 TRBV9 NA TGTGCCAGCAGCGTAGATGAAGGGGGGAACACTGAAGCTTTCTTT CASSVDEGGNTEAFF
TRBD1 TRBJ2-2 TRBV6-6 NA TGTGCCAGCAGTCCAGGACAGGGGGAGCTTAACACCGGGGAGCTGTTTTTT CASSPGQGELNTGELFF
NA TRBJ2-2 TRBV18 NA TGTGCCAGCTCACCAAGGATAGGGGACACCGGGGAGCTGTTTTTT CASSPRIGDTGELFF
TRBD1 TRBJ1-5 TRBV7-2 NA TGTGCCAGCAGCAACAGGGGGCTTGATGGCAATCAGCCCCAGCATTTT CASSNRGLDGNQPQHF
TRBD2 TRBJ2-3 TRBV24-1 NA TGTGCCACCAGTGACTTAGGACTAGCGAGGAATACGCAGTATTTT CATSDLGLARNTQYF
TRBD2 TRBJ2-1 TRBV7-2 NA TGTGCCAGCAGCTTAGGGCTGACTAGCGGGGGTGAGCAGTTCTTC CASSLGLTSGGEQFF
NA TRBJ1-5 TRBV11-2 NA TGTGCCAGCAGCCATAGTCATCAGGCCCAGCATTTT CASSHSHQAQHF
TRBD1 TRBJ2-7 TRBV7-2 NA TGTGCCAGCAGCTTAGGGACAGGAAGAGCCTACGAGCAGTACTTC CASSLGTGRAYEQYF
NA TRBJ2-1 TRBV19 once TGTGCCAGTAGTACCACAGGGGGGGGCAATGAGCAGTTCTTC CASSTTGGGNEQFF
NA TRBJ1-2 TRBV29-1 NA TGCAGCGTTCCCGCCAGCTATGGCTACACCTTC CSVPASYGYTF
NA TRBJ2-3 TRBV5-1 NA TGCGCCACCTCAGGAGGGGGCCGGGATACGCAGTATTTT CATSGGGRDTQYF
NA TRBJ1-2 TRBV27 NA TGTGCCAGCAGTTTAGCGGGAGCTAACTATGGCTACACCTTC CASSLAGANYGYTF
NA TRBJ1-1 TRBV5-1 NA TGCGCCAGCAGCGTAACAGGGTCGACTGAAGCTTTCTTT CASSVTGSTEAFF
TRBD2 TRBJ2-7 TRBV10-3 NA TGTGCCGGGGGGGGGCGGGGGGGTTCCTACGAGCAGTACTTC CAGGGRGGSYEQYF
NA TRBJ2-3 TRBV5-8 NA TGTGCCAGCAGCTGGGACTTGTGGGGTAGGCAAGATACGCAGTATTTT CASSWDLWGRQDTQYF
TRBD1 TRBJ2-2 TRBV5-1 NA TGCGCCAGCTCGGGACAGGGTGCCACCGGGGAGCTGTTTTTT CASSGQGATGELFF
TRBD2 TRBJ2-7 TRBV27 NA TGTGCCAGCAGTTCTGAGGGGCGGGGGAACGAGCAGTACTTC CASSSEGRGNEQYF
TRBD1 TRBJ1-4 TRBV5-1 NA TGCGCCAGCAGCTTCGGACAGGGAGATAATGAAAAACTGTTTTTT CASSFGQGDNEKLFF
NA TRBJ2-5 TRBV7-7 once TGTGCCAGCAGCTTAGACGGTGGCGCGAGGTCCGCAGAGACCCAGTACTTC CASSLDGGARSAETQYF
NA TRBJ1-1 TRBV29-1 NA TGCAGCGTTGTCCTCCCCACTGAAGCTTTCTTT CSVVLPTEAFF
NA TRBJ1-3 TRBV18 NA TGTGCCAGCTCACCAATTGGCACCTCTGGAAACACCATATATTTT CASSPIGTSGNTIYF
TRBD1 TRBJ1-2 TRBV5-8 NA TGTGCCAGCAGCTTTGAACAGGGGGCGGGAGGCTACACCTTC CASSFEQGAGGYTF
TRBD1 TRBJ1-2 TRBV5-1 NA TGCGCCAGCAGCTCGGGACAGACCCCCTATGGCTACACCTTC CASSSGQTPYGYTF
TRBD1 TRBJ1-6 TRBV30 NA TGTGCCTGGAGTGTTGGGGCAGGGGGAGCACCCCTCCACTTT CAWSVGAGGAPLHF
NA TRBJ1-6 TRBV10-3 NA TGTGCCATCAGTGATGCCGGGGAACCCAATTCACCCCTCCACTTT CAISDAGEPNSPLHF
NA TRBJ1-5 TRBV2 NA TGTGCCAGCAGGGGGGGAGGTGCTAGCAATCAGCCCCAGCATTTT CASRGGGASNQPQHF
NA TRBJ2-4 TRBV11-3 once TGTGCCAGCAGCCCCTCGGACAAATCGAACATTCAGTACTTC CASSPSDKSNIQYF
NA TRBJ2-5 TRBV7-3 NA TGTGCCAGCAGCTTAACCAAGGACTCAAAGGAGACCCAGTACTTC CASSLTKDSKETQYF
TRBD1 TRBJ1-2 TRBV25-1 NA TGTGCCAGCAGTGAATCTCTTGCGGCAGGGGGCTTCTTCTATGGCTACACCTTC CASSESLAAGGFFYGYTF
NA TRBJ1-1 TRBV30 NA TGTGCCTGGAGTGTTCGGAACAGGGTAAACACTGAAGCTTTCTTT CAWSVRNRVNTEAFF
NA TRBJ2-1 TRBV4-3 NA TGCGCCAGCAGATTGGGGCAAGGGGCAGGGGAGAATGAGCAGTTCTTC CASRLGQGAGENEQFF